Here is one TCR beta chain with its context. This clonotype has at least ten counts. Its antigen has not been determined. Nothing much larger sits one base from this clone, and base qualities are not available. These data belong to a study of T cells in Graves' hyperthyroidism and ophthalmopathy (dated by TCRdb to 2018 to 2020). Turning to the overall study: Peripheral blood was collected at initial diagnosis, before any treatment. The paper describes TCR Vbeta CDR3 sequencing of 135 peripheral blood samples, made up of approximately 40 ophthalmopathy patients, 70 to 75 hyperthyroidism patients and roughly 17 progressor patients. After blood sampling, hyperthyroidism patients were treated with methimazole at a starting dose of 30 mg daily, and ophthalmopathy patients were treated with high-dose intravenous methylprednisolone. For training and testing, the 110 or so patients in the discovery cohort were randomly divided in a 7:3 ratio. In about 6 Graves' hyperthyroidism patients, the study also compared T-cell repertoires from thyroid tissue with T-cell repertoires from blood. TCR V-J signatures able to tell the groups apart were searched for in a discovery cohort of around 95 patients, of whom roughly 42 had Graves' ophthalmopathy and 57 had stable Graves' hyperthyroidism. An independent validation cohort of 18 to 20 hyperthyroidism patients and 17 patients who later progressed to ophthalmopathy tested prospective prediction of ophthalmopathy.

Hyperthyroidism patients were newly diagnosed, with disease duration under 2 months, and aged 18 to 65 years. Exclusion was applied to patients with uncontrolled infections, other autoimmune diseases, pregnancy or lactation. Diagnoses were based on clinical symptoms, serum thyroxine and TRAb, thyroid ultrasound and orbital computed tomography. Blood from progressor patients was drawn when they were first diagnosed with hyperthyroidism, before any ophthalmopathy symptoms appeared. Ficoll-Paque density gradient centrifugation was used to isolate PBMCs from under 11 ml of fresh peripheral blood. Progressor patients were defined as those initially diagnosed with Graves' hyperthyroidism in whom ophthalmopathy developed during follow-up. Total RNA was extracted using Trizol reagent, and RNA quality was assessed on an Agilent 2100 Bioanalyzer. The investigation overall reported the following: During validation, the model predicted progression to ophthalmopathy a median of about 5.9 months ahead of onset, with just under 71% sensitivity and 72% to 80% specificity. Most expanded thyroid clonotypes (frequency above 0.001) were also detected in blood, a finding suggesting that blood repertoires may reflect thyroid immune responses. A model built on a 13 V-J signature distinguished ophthalmopathy from stable hyperthyroidism, reaching 87.88% sensitivity and 81.08% specificity in cross-validation and 80%/75% in testing. No statistical method was used to fix the sample size in advance, and group allocation was not hidden from the investigators.

The TCR beta CDR3 regions were amplified from the RNA transcripts. A first-round RT-PCR of the TCR CDR3 used the HTBI primer set with the Qiagen OneStep RT-PCR kit. A second multiplex PCR round built the libraries, followed by size selection and purification. Paired-end sequencing of the libraries was performed with 100 bp reads on an Illumina HiSeq2000. Regarding the original processing steps: Raw data were processed with SOAPnuke, discarding reads with adapters, uncalled bases, mean Phred below 15, or no exact constant-primer or identifier match. High-quality paired reads were merged with COPE v1.2.5, and unique nucleotide sequences were defined as clonotypes. Clonotypes were aligned to IMGT TRBV, TRBD and TRBJ reference segments using MiTCR v1.1. Analysis was restricted to V-J combinations with a frequency above 0.0001, which covered over 98% of repertoires. A TCS score was defined as the ratio between F50 (clonal expansion) and ExV (chaos), using BLOSUM62-based TCRdist between CDR3 peptides within each V-J. Welch's t-statistics and random forest reduced roughly 500 V-J features to 10 to 15, which were used in a naive Bayes classifier (R e1071). TCRdb itself trimmed the public reads at Q25 with fastp, ran MiXCR and retained productive beta chains. Records with the same CDR3 protein are collapsed into one entry carrying the most frequent genes and DNA. What appears here as the V and J calls and clone size reflects TCRdb's work, not the paper's. The sample profile shows under 450,000 distinct CDR3 sequences; approximately 12% of them were found once. The ten largest clones represent 20% of the sample.

Between the V and J ends, shortened by 5 bases and 0 bases respectively, the junction contains 16 bases. Measured from the cysteine to the phenylalanine, the CDR3 is 16 residues long. Only the CDR3 part of the read is kept: 48 bases, read in frame from the first base. CDR1 and CDR2, looked up from the germline V gene, are SGHVS and FNYEAQ. The sample consisted of blood. The chain was built from TRBV7-6 and TRBJ1-1; TRBD1 might be the D gene, on 6 matching bases. This sequence originates from a man aged 25-40 years with Graves' hyperthyroidism that later progressed to Graves' ophthalmopathy. The CDR3 sequence is CASSPRQATLNTEAFF. The DNA sequence reads TGTGCCAGCAGCCCCCGACAGGCCACTTTGAACACTGAAGCTTTCTTT.